This T cell receptor beta chain was profiled in a study of blood T cell repertoires in COVID-19. Study information: COVID-19 samples, acute and convalescent, were from the United States, Italy and Spain.

Participant reports of clinical history set cohort assignment. Before being deemed recovered, Cohort 3 donors had two negative PCRs, clearance, or symptom resolution. Original analysis: Researchers report that nucleated cell counts were estimated from reference gene primer amplification. Sequencing was performed with immunoSEQ multiplex PCR; in TCRdb, only in-frame clones are kept and a portion is missing. Clone size and V and J calls were adopted from that table, with D and trimming inferred from the DNA. Found here are under 200,000 clones, over 70% of them singletons; the top ten hold 10% to 15%. The CDR3 runs to 16 residues. V was cut by 2 bases and J by 3 bases, with 16 bases left in between. Germline lookup yields CDR1 SEHNR and CDR2 FQNEAQ (reference sequence).

V is TRBV7-9 and J is TRBJ1-1; D remains ambiguous. Material for sequencing was PBMCs or T cells enriched from blood (not recorded which). This clonotype was sampled from a woman aged 60-70 years who had recovered from COVID-19. CDR3 in amino acids: CASSLFKPEAYTEAFF. The CDR3 nucleotides read TGTGCCAGCAGCTTATTTAAGCCCGAGGCTTACACTGAAGCTTTCTTT.